Listed here are 5 T cell receptor beta chains from one sample, sequenced in a study of control samples from healthy donors and cancer patients. This table comes from immunoSEQ multiplex PCR, and its TCRdb copy is limited to in-frame clones, with some not included. The sample consists of about 120,000 clones, about 86% of them appearing once. The sample taken for sequencing was blood. These receptors originate from a man between 25 and 39 years old in good health.

The genes are TRBV12-3 or TRBV12-4 and TRBJ1-2; 7 nucleotides line up with TRBD1. V lost 3 bases and J lost 8; bases outside the gene matches: 6. The CDR3 is 13 amino acids. The CDR3, as DNA: TGTGCCAGCAGTTTGGCAGGGGGGTTAGGCTACACCTTC. As protein: CASSLAGGLGYTF.

The rearrangement joins TRBV6-5 to TRBJ1-2; TRBD1 matches at 10 bases. The germline gives CDR1 MNHEY, CDR2 SVGAGI. V lost 8 bases to trimming and J lost 3 bases; unmatched junction nucleotides: 6. The CDR3 extends over 14 amino acids. The CDR3 region is CASSPGTGDYGYTF. The CDR3 nucleotides are TGTGCCAGCTCCCCCGGGACAGGGGACTATGGCTACACCTTC.

This sequence joins TRBV4-1 and TRBJ1-4; D gene ambiguous. V was pared by 2 bases and J by 0 bases, with 4 bases between. The CDR3 contains 14 residues. CDR1 is MGHRA and CDR2 is YSYEKL in the germline V gene. In DNA form, the CDR3 reads TGCGCCAGCAGCCAAACAGCAACTAATGAAAAACTGTTTTTT. Its translation: CASSQTATNEKLFF.

This chain joins TRBV7-9 and TRBJ2-6, with TRBD1 matching 7 bases. Germline values: CDR1 SEHNR, CDR2 FQNEAQ (reference sequence). The CDR3 is 18 amino acids. V lost 1 base, J lost 0 bases, and 6 bases stayed unmatched. Here the CDR3 DNA reads TGTGCCAGCAGCTTAGGGGGACAGTCCTCCTCTGGGGCCAACGTCCTGACTTTC. This sequence encodes CASSLGGQSSSGANVLTF.

The gene calls are TRBV3-1 (or the pseudogene TRBV3-2) and TRBJ2-5; D remains unclear. The V gene's germline CDR1 is LGHDT and CDR2 YNNKEL (reference sequence). This CDR3 is built from 14 residues. Trimming stripped 1 base from V and 1 base from J, with 7 bases between. The chain's CDR3 is CASSQVLFQETQYF. Written as DNA, the CDR3 is TGTGCCAGCAGCCAAGTGCTATTCCAAGAGACCCAGTACTTC.